This T cell receptor (beta chain) was sequenced for a study of CD8+ T cells in alopecia areata. V lost 6 bases to trimming and J lost 4 bases, with 9 bases between them. This CDR3 contains 12 residues. Germline V CDR1 and CDR2: SNHLY, FYNNEI. Following extraction, RNA underwent reverse transcription to cDNA, which served as the sequencing template. The table came from immunoSEQ multiplex PCR; TCRdb's copy has only in-frame clones and leaves some out. The sample gives 110,000 or so clones, under 40% of which show up once; roughly 3.3% is in the top ten. Peripheral blood and lesional scalp punch biopsies were taken from alopecia areata patients. Cell sorting was applied to PBMCs, and CD4+ and CD8+ T cells were collected. General study results and limits: Clarity of TCR sharing across patients fell short of that in mice, possibly HLA-related. Lesional scalp, especially alopecia totalis/universalis, showed higher clonality than normal scalp.

Comments on this clone: Its antigen is unidentified.

The chain links TRBV2 to TRBJ1-2; perhaps TRBD1 as D (5 bases). Sequences were obtained from CD4+ T cells sorted from blood. This sequence was found in a human donor with alopecia areata. This chain's CDR3 is CASRDDSYGYTF. CDR3 nucleotides: TGTGCCAGCAGAGATGACAGCTATGGCTACACCTTC.